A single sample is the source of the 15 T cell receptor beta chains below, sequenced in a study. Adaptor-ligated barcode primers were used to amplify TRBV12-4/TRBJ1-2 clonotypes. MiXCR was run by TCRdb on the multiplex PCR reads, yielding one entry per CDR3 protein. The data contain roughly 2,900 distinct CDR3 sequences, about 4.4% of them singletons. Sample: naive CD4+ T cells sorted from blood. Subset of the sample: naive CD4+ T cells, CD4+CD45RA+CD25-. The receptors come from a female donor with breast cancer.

CDR3 amino acids: CASSLNRAYGYTF. The CDR3 bases are TGTGCCAGCAGTTTAAACAGGGCCTATGGCTACACCTTC. The chain uses TRBV12-3 or TRBV12-4 and TRBJ1-2, with D possibly matching TRBD1 (6 bases). V was trimmed by 2 bases and J by 4 bases, leaving 8 bases between them. The CDR3 spans 13 residues.

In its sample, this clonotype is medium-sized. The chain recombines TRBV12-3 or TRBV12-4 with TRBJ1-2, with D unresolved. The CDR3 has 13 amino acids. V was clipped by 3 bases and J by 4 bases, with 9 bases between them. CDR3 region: CASSFGIGYGYTF. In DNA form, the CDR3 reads TGTGCCAGCAGTTTTGGCATAGGCTATGGCTACACCTTC.

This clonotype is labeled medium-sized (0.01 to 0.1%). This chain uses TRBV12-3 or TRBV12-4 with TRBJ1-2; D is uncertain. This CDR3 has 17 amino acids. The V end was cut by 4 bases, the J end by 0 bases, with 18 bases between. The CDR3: CASSSESWEETNYGYTF. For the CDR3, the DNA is TGTGCCAGCAGTTCGGAAAGTTGGGAGGAGACTAACTATGGCTACACCTTC.

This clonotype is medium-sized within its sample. CDR3 sequence (DNA): TGTGCCAGCAGTCAGGGAGGGGCCGGCTACACCTTC. Protein: CASSQGGAGYTF. The chain joins TRBV12-3 or TRBV12-4 to TRBJ1-2; possible D gene TRBD1, 5 bases. V was clipped by 5 bases and J by 8 bases, with 12 bases between them. The CDR3 is 12 residues long.

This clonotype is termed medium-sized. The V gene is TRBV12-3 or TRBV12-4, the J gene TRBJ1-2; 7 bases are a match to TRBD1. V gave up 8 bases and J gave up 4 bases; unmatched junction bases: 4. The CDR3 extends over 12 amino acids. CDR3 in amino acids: CASGDSPYGYTF. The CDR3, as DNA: TGTGCCAGCGGGGACAGCCCCTATGGCTACACCTTC.

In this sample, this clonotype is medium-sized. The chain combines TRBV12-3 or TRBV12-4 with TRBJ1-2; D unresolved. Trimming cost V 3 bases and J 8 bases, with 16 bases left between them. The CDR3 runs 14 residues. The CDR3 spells CASSFVRREEGYTF. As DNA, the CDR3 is TGTGCCAGCAGTTTTGTCAGGAGGGAAGAGGGCTACACCTTC.

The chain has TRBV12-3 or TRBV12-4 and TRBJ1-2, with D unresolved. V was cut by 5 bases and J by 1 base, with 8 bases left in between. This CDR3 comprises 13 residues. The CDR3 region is CASSGTFNYGYTF. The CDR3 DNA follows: TGTGCCAGCAGTGGAACATTTAACTATGGCTACACCTTC.

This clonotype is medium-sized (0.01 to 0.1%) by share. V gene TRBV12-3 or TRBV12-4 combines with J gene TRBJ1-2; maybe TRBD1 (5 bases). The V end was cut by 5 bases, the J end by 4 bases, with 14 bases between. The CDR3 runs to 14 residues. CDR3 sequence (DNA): TGTGCCAGCAGTCCAGGGAGGAGGGCCTATGGCTACACCTTC. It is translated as CASSPGRRAYGYTF.

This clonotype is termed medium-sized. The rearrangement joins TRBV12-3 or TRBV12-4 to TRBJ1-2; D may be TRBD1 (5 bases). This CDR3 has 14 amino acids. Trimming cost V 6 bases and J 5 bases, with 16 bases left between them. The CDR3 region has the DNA TGTGCCAGCAGCCTCCGGGACTGGGATTATGGCTACACCTTC. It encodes CASSLRDWDYGYTF.

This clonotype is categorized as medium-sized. Here the CDR3 reads CASSPGLYGYTF. As DNA, the CDR3 is TGTGCCAGCAGTCCAGGGTTATATGGCTACACCTTC. This chain connects TRBV12-3 or TRBV12-4 to TRBJ1-2; D is possibly TRBD1 (5 bases). V lost 5 bases and J lost 5, with 9 bases in between. The CDR3 length is 12 residues.

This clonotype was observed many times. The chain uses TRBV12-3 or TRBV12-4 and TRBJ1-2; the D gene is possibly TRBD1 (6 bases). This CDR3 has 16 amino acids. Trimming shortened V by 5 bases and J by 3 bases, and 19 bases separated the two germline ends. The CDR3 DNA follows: TGTGCCAGCAGTCGGACCATCAGGGGCGCTGACTATGGCTACACCTTC. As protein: CASSRTIRGADYGYTF.

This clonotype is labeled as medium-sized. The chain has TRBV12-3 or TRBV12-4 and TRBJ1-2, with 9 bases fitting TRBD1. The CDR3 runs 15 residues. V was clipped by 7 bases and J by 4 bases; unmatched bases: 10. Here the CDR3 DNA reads TGTGCCAGCAATTTTAACCGGGACAGGGCCTATGGCTACACCTTC. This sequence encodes CASNFNRDRAYGYTF.

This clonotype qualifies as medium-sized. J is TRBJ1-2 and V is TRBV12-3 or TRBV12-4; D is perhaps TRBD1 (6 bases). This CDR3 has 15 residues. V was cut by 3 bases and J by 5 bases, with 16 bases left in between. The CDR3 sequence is CASSFRDRQEYGYTF. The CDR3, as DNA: TGTGCCAGCAGTTTTCGAGACAGACAGGAATATGGCTACACCTTC.

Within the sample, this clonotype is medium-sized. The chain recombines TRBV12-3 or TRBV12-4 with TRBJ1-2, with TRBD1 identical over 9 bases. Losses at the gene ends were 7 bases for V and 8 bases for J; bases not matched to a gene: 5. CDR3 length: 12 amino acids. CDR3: CASTWTGAGYTF. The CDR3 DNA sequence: TGTGCCAGCACCTGGACAGGGGCGGGCTACACCTTC.

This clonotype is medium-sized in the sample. The CDR3: CASSLSAGRGYGYTF. CDR3 in DNA: TGTGCCAGCAGTTTATCGGCAGGGAGAGGCTATGGCTACACCTTC. The chain carries TRBV12-3 or TRBV12-4 and TRBJ1-2, with a weak D call TRBD1 (5 bases). V was clipped by 2 bases and J by 4 bases, with 14 bases between them. CDR3 size: 15 residues.